This is a list of T cell receptor beta chains from one sample in a study of blood T cells in healthy people across ages. TCRdb fed the 5' RACE reads into MiXCR, producing one record per CDR3 protein. There are about 1.1 million distinct CDR3 sequences in the sample; 35% to 40% occur only once, and 10% to 15% lies in the top ten. Specimen: blood. The receptors come from a man younger than 35 in good health. CDR3s include the opening cysteine and the closing phenylalanine or tryptophan. The order of the fields is clone size, D gene, J gene, V gene, CDR3 DNA, CDR3 protein. A D gene is named only where the DNA matches it firmly. Clone size is given for some rows only: seen once, a few or many times, or a class if the clone is expanded.

few	-	TRBJ2-1	TRBV7-2	TGTGCCAGCAGCTTACTCCGATCGTATGAGCAGTTCTTC	CASSLLRSYEQFF
-	TRBD1	TRBJ2-2	TRBV12-3/TRBV12-4	TGTGCCAGCAGGCGACAGGGTGGGGGTAACACCGGGGAGCTGTTTTTT	CASRRQGGGNTGELFF
-	-	TRBJ1-5	TRBV20-1	TGCAGTGCCCTTAGTCCGAATCAGCCCCAGCATTTT	CSALSPNQPQHF
-	-	TRBJ2-7	TRBV6-5	TGTGCCAGCAGTCCAACCCGAGGCTACGAGCAGTACTTC	CASSPTRGYEQYF
few	-	TRBJ1-2	TRBV2	TGTGCCAGCAATGAAGGCAACAGGAACTATGGCTACACCTTC	CASNEGNRNYGYTF
few	-	TRBJ2-1	TRBV20-1	TGCAGTGCTATGAAGGGGCCTACCTATCGACCCTACAATGAGCAGTTCTTC	CSAMKGPTYRPYNEQFF
-	TRBD1	TRBJ2-7	TRBV20-1	TGCAGTGCCTCCCTCGGGACAGATACCTACGAGCAGTACTTC	CSASLGTDTYEQYF
few	-	TRBJ1-1	TRBV19	TGTGCCAGCAGCGCCGGGACGAACACTGAAGCTTTCTTT	CASSAGTNTEAFF
-	-	TRBJ1-2	TRBV6-5	TGTGCCAGCAGCCTAACGGCGCAGACCCGTAGTGGCTACACCTTC	CASSLTAQTRSGYTF
-	-	TRBJ1-1	TRBV27	TGTGCCAGCAGGATAGGGGCTAACACTGAAGCTTTCTTT	CASRIGANTEAFF
-	-	TRBJ1-5	TRBV12-3/TRBV12-4	TGTGCCAGCAGTTGGCGGCCAGATAGCAATCAGCCCCAGCATTTT	CASSWRPDSNQPQHF
-	-	TRBJ1-6	TRBV2	TGTGCCAGCAGTGTGGCAGCCGAGAGCTCACCCCCCCACTTT	CASSVAAESSPPHF
-	-	TRBJ1-1	TRBV20-1	TGCAGTGCTAGCTTTCAGAACACTGAAGCTTTCTTT	CSASFQNTEAFF
-	-	TRBJ2-3	TRBV12-3/TRBV12-4	TGTGCCAGCAGTTCAACCGGGTCCATGTTTAACACAGATACGCAGTATTTT	CASSSTGSMFNTDTQYF
-	TRBD1	TRBJ1-2	TRBV20-1	TGCAGTGCTAGTCTGGGACAGAGAAGCTACACCTTC	CSASLGQRSYTF
-	TRBD1	TRBJ1-5	TRBV20-1	TGCAGTGCTAGGGGGACAGGGGTTTTTGATCAGCCCCAGCATTTT	CSARGTGVFDQPQHF
few	TRBD1	TRBJ1-1	TRBV10-3	TGTGCCATCAAGCCGGACAGGGGCACTGAAGCTTTCTTT	CAIKPDRGTEAFF
many	-	TRBJ2-3	TRBV9	TGTGCCAGCAGCCTACGGGGGACAGCCCGCACAGATACGCAGTATTTT	CASSLRGTARTDTQYF
-	TRBD1	TRBJ2-2	TRBV5-1	TGCGCCAGCAGCTGGGGACAGGGGAGCACCGGGGAGCTGTTTTTT	CASSWGQGSTGELFF
few	-	TRBJ2-3	TRBV12-3/TRBV12-4	TGTGCCAGCAGGTTGGACACCCGCACAGATACGCAGTATTTT	CASRLDTRTDTQYF
-	TRBD2	TRBJ2-5	TRBV12-3/TRBV12-4	TGTGCCAGCAGCCTGACTAGCGGGATTGAGCAGTACTTC	CASSLTSGIEQYF
-	-	TRBJ2-2	TRBV6-2/TRBV6-3	TGTGCCAGCAGTTACGGTGACGACTTTGTGGCCGGGGAGCTGTTTTTT	CASSYGDDFVAGELFF
-	-	TRBJ2-6	TRBV5-1	TGCGCCAGCAGCACACGATTCTCTGAGGCCAACGTCCTGACTTTC	CASSTRFSEANVLTF
-	TRBD2	TRBJ2-7	TRBV9	TGTGCCAGCAGCGTGGTGGGACTAGCGGGGTACAATGAGCAGTACTTC	CASSVVGLAGYNEQYF
-	-	TRBJ2-3	TRBV11-2	TGTGCCAGCAGCTTTTTAGGCAGGGCCACAGATACGCAGTATTTT	CASSFLGRATDTQYF
-	-	TRBJ2-1	TRBV27	TGTGCCAGCGTCAAAGGTCCAAATGAGCAGTTCTTC	CASVKGPNEQFF
-	TRBD2	TRBJ2-3	TRBV4-1	TGCGCCAGCAGCCAAGGACTTAAGCGGGGGACCACAGATACGCAGTATTTT	CASSQGLKRGTTDTQYF
-	-	TRBJ2-1	TRBV7-8	TGTGCCAGCAGCTTAATCGACAATGGGCAGTTCTTC	CASSLIDNGQFF
once	TRBD1	TRBJ1-5	TRBV20-1	TGCAGTGCGGGACAGGGTCAGCCCCAGCATTTT	CSAGQGQPQHF
once	-	TRBJ1-1	TRBV29-1	TGCAGCGTTGATACCCGAACCATGAACACTGAAGCTTTCTTT	CSVDTRTMNTEAFF
-	-	TRBJ1-4	TRBV4-3	TGCGCCAGCAGCCATCAGGATACCGGGGCTAATGAAAAACTGTTTTTT	CASSHQDTGANEKLFF
few	-	TRBJ1-5	TRBV2	TGTGCCAGCAGTGTGACGGGTCGCGGCAATCAGCCCCAGCATTTT	CASSVTGRGNQPQHF
-	TRBD1	TRBJ1-1	TRBV3-1	TGTGCCAGCAGCCCTCAGGGGGTCTTGAGGAACACTGAAGCTTTCTTT	CASSPQGVLRNTEAFF
-	-	TRBJ2-5	TRBV12-3/TRBV12-4	TGTGCCAGCAACCGCTCGCCCCAAGAGACCCAGTACTTC	CASNRSPQETQYF
-	-	TRBJ1-6	TRBV7-2	TGTGCCAGCAGCCCAACGCCCGTCCGGGTCTCTAATTCACCCCTCCACTTT	CASSPTPVRVSNSPLHF
-	-	TRBJ2-7	TRBV21-1	TGTGCCAGCAGCAAATGTTCAGGGGAATGTTACGAGCAGTACTTC	CASSKCSGECYEQYF
-	TRBD2	TRBJ2-7	TRBV5-1	TGCGCCAGCAGCCTAGGACAGGAATTGACTAGCGGGGGGCGAAGCTCCTACAATGAGCAGTACTTC	CASSLGQELTSGGRSSYNEQYF
few	-	TRBJ2-3	TRBV20-1	TGCAGTGCTAGAAGGGGTATCTCGCAGTATTTT	CSARRGISQYF
few	TRBD1	TRBJ1-4	TRBV4-2	TGTGCCAGCAGCCAGGGACAGGGGGAAGTTGACGAAAAACTGTTTTTT	CASSQGQGEVDEKLFF
few	-	TRBJ1-5	TRBV12-3/TRBV12-4	TGTGCCAGCAGTACTGAGAGCAATCAGCCCCAGCATTTT	CASSTESNQPQHF
-	TRBD1	TRBJ2-4	TRBV3-1	TGTGCCAGCAGCCAATTTGGACAGGGGATTTCCAAAAACATTCAGTACTTC	CASSQFGQGISKNIQYF
few	TRBD1	TRBJ1-1	TRBV2	TGTGCCAGCGGCCTTGACAGGGGGAACACTGAAGCTTTCTTT	CASGLDRGNTEAFF